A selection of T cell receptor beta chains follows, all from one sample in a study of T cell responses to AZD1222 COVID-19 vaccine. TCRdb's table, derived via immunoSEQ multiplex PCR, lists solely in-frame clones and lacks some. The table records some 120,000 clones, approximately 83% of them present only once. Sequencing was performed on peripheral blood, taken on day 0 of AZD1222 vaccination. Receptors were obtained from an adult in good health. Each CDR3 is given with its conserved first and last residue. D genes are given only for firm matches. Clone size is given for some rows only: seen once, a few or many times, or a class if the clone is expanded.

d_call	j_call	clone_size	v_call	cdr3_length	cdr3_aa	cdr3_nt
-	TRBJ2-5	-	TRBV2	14	CASSDGRGGETQYF	TGTGCCAGCAGTGATGGCAGGGGAGGCGAGACCCAGTACTTC
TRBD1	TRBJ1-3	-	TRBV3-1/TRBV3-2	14	CASSRRQGLDTIYF	TGTGCCAGCAGCCGTCGACAGGGTTTGGACACCATATATTTT
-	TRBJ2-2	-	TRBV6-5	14	CASTMLGRGGELFF	TGTGCCAGCACCATGTTGGGGCGGGGCGGGGAGCTGTTTTTT
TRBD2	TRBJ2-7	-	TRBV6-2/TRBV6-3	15	CASSYFTSGNNEQYF	TGTGCCAGCAGTTACTTCACTAGCGGGAACAACGAGCAGTACTTC
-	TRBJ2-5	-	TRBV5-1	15	CASSLAYRQVETQYF	TGCGCCAGCAGCTTGGCCTATCGACAAGTGGAGACCCAGTACTTC
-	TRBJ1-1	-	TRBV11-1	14	CASSLFTGYTEAFF	TGTGCCAGCAGCTTATTCACGGGGTACACTGAAGCTTTCTTT
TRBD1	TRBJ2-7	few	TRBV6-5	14	CASSFGQGRGEQYF	TGTGCCAGCAGTTTCGGACAGGGCAGGGGGGAGCAGTACTTC
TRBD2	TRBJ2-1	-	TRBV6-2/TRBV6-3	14	CASSQSGRAGEQFF	TGTGCCAGCAGTCAAAGCGGGAGGGCCGGTGAGCAGTTCTTC
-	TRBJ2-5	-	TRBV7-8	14	CASSLRQLQETQYF	TGTGCCAGCAGCTTAAGACAGCTACAAGAGACCCAGTACTTC
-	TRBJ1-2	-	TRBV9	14	CASSVATGPYGYTF	TGTGCCAGCAGCGTAGCTACCGGACCCTATGGCTACACCTTC
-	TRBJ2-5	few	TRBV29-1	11	CSEGVTGAQYF	TGCAGTGAAGGGGTGACCGGGGCCCAGTACTTC
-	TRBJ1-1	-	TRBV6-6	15	CASRPRVLANTEAFF	TGTGCCAGTCGCCCTAGGGTGCTGGCAAACACTGAAGCTTTCTTT
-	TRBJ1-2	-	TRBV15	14	CATSRDRGGYGYTF	TGTGCCACCAGCAGAGATCGGGGGGGCTATGGCTACACCTTC
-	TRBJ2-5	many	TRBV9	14	CASSVALSQETQYF	TGTGCCAGCAGCGTAGCCTTAAGCCAAGAGACCCAGTACTTC
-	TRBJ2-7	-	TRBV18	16	CASSPYGDLSSYEQYF	TGTGCCAGCTCACCGTACGGGGACCTGAGCTCCTACGAGCAGTACTTC
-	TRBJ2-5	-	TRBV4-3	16	CASSPVTGTAGETQYF	TGCGCCAGCAGCCCTGTGACCGGGACGGCGGGAGAGACCCAGTACTTC
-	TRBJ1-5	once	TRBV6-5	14	CAIRTGGINQPQHF	TGTGCTATTCGCACGGGGGGCATCAATCAGCCCCAGCATTTT
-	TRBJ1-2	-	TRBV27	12	CASSSGTYGYTF	TGTGCCAGCAGTTCCGGGACCTATGGCTACACCTTC
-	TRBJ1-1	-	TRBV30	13	CAWSYGVNTEAFF	TGTGCCTGGAGTTATGGGGTGAACACTGAAGCTTTCTTT
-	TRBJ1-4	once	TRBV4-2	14	CASSQDRASEKLFF	TGTGCCAGCAGCCAAGACCGGGCTAGTGAAAAACTGTTTTTT
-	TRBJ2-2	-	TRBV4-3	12	CASSLISGELFF	TGCGCCAGCAGTCTTATATCAGGGGAGCTGTTTTTT
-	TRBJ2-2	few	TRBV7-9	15	CASSPPGRGHWELFF	TGTGCCAGCAGCCCCCCCGGGAGGGGGCATTGGGAGCTGTTTTTT
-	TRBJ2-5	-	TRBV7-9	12	CASSFRRETQYF	TGTGCCAGCAGCTTTAGGCGGGAGACCCAGTACTTC
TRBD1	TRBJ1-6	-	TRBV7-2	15	CASSFRQGFNSPLHF	TGTGCCAGCAGCTTCCGACAGGGGTTCAATTCACCCCTCCACTTT